The source of this T cell receptor beta chain is a study of blood T cell repertoires in COVID-19. The germline V gene encodes CDR1 KGHSH and CDR2 LQKENI. V lost 8 bases, J lost 5 bases, and 7 bases stayed unmatched. The CDR3 is 14 residues long. TCRdb's copy holds only in-frame clones and misses some; the assay was immunoSEQ multiplex PCR. The table includes about 270,000 clones, about 88% detected once. This chain joins TRBV18 and TRBJ2-5, with TRBD1 matching 11 bases. The sample taken for sequencing was peripheral blood. The clonotype comes from a human donor with COVID-19, enrolled during active disease. The donor label of this sample is uncertain. The CDR3 sequence: CASTGTGGRETQYF. The DNA of the CDR3 is TGTGCCAGCACCGGGACAGGGGGACGCGAGACCCAGTACTTC.